One sample yielded the 3 T cell receptor beta chains listed below, sequenced in a study of blood T cell repertoires in COVID-19. Method: immunoSEQ multiplex PCR; TCRdb's copy keeps in-frame clones and lacks some. The table lists approximately 200,000 clones, 87% of them singletons. The source material was PBMCs or T cells enriched from blood (not recorded which). These receptors were taken from a man between 18 and 29 years old with acute COVID-19.

This clone was detected only a few times. This chain uses TRBV20-1 with TRBJ1-1, with no clear D. The CDR3 extends over 11 amino acids. Germline-derived CDR1 and CDR2 are DFQATT and SNEGSKA (reference sequence). Trimming removed 5 bases at V and 0 bases at J, with 4 bases between. CDR3 loop: CSAVMNTEAFF. The CDR3, as DNA: TGCAGTGCTGTCATGAACACTGAAGCTTTCTTT.

The chain has TRBV7-3 and TRBJ2-1; TRBD1 aligns across 7 bases. J was trimmed by 1 base and V by 6 bases; bases with no gene match: 3. Per the germline V gene, CDR1 is SGHTA and CDR2 is FQGTGA. The CDR3 runs to 14 residues. CDR3 region: CASSPGQSYNEQFF. As DNA, the CDR3 is TGTGCCAGCAGTCCGGGACAGTCCTACAATGAGCAGTTCTTC.

V usage is TRBV7-8 and J usage is TRBJ2-3; tentative D call: TRBD1 (5 bases). V was shortened by 5 bases and J by 0 bases, with 18 bases between the two germline ends. Germline values: CDR1 SGHVS, CDR2 FQNEAQ. The CDR3 sequence is 17 residues long. In DNA form, the CDR3 reads TGTGCCAGCAGCACGAACAGGTTACCGACTAGCACAGATACGCAGTATTTT. This gives the protein CASSTNRLPTSTDTQYF.